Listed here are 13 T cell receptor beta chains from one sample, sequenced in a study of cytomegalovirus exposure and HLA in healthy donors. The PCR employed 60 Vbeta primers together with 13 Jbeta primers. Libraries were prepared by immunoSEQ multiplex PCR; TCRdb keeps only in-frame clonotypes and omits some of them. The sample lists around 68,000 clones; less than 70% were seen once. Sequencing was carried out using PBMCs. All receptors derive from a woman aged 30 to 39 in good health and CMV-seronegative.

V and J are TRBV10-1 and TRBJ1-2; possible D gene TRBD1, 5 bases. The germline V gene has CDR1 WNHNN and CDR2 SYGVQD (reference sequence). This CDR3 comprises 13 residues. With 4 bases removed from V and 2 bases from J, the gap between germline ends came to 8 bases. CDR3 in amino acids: CASSAGHNYGYTF. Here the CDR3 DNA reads TGCGCCAGCAGTGCCGGACACAACTATGGCTACACCTTC.

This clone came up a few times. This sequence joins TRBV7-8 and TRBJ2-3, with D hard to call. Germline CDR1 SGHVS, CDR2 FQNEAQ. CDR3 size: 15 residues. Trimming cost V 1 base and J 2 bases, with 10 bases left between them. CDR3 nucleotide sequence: TGTGCCAGCAGCTTAGGTCTCCCTTCCACAGATACGCAGTATTTT. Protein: CASSLGLPSTDTQYF.

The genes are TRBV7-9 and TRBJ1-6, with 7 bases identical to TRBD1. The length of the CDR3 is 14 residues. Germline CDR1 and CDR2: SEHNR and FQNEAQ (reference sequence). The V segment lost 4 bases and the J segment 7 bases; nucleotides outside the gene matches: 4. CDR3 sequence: CASSYLTGNSPLHF. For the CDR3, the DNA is TGTGCCAGCAGCTATTTGACAGGGAATTCACCCCTCCACTTT.

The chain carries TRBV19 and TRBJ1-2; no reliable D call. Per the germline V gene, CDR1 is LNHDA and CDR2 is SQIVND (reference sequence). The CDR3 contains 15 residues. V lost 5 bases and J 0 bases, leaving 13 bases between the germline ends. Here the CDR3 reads CASSPYSQTNYGYTF. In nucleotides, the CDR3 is TGTGCCAGTAGTCCCTACAGCCAGACTAACTATGGCTACACCTTC.

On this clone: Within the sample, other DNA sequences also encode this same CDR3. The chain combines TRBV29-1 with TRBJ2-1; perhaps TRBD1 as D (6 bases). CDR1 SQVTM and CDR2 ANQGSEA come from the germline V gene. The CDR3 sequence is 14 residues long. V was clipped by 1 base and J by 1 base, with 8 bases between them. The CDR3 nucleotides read TGCAGCGTTGAAGTAGGGGGTTCCTACAATGAGCAGTTCTTC. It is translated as CSVEVGGSYNEQFF.

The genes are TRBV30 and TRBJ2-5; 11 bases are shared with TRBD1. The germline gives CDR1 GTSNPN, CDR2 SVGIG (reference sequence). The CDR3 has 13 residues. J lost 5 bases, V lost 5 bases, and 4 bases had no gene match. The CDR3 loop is CAWGQGAGETQYF. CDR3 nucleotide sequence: TGTGCCTGGGGACAGGGGGCGGGGGAGACCCAGTACTTC.

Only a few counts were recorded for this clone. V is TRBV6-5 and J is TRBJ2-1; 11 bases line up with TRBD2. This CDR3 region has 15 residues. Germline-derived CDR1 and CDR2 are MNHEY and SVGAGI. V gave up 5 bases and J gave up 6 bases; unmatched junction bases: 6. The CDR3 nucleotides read TGTGCCAGCAGTCCGCCGGGACTAGCGGCCAATGAGCAGTTCTTC. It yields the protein CASSPPGLAANEQFF.

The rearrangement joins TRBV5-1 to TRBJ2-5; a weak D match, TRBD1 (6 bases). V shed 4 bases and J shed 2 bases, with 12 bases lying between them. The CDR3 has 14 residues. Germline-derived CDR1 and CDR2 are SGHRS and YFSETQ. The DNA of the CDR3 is TGCGCCAGCAGCACGGGGACACTTCAAGAGACCCAGTACTTC. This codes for CASSTGTLQETQYF. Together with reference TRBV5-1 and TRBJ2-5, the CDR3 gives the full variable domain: KAGVTQTPRYLIKTRGQQVTLSCSPISGHRSVSWYQQTPGQGLQFLFEYFSETQRNKGNFPGRFSGRQFSNSRSEMNVSTLELGDSALYLCASSTGTLQETQYFGPGTRLLVL.

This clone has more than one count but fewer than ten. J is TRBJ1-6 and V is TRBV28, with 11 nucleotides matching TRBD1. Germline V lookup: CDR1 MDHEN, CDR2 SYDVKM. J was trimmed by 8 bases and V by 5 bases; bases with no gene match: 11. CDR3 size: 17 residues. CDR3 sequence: CASSPGQGAHIYSPLHF. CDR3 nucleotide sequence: TGTGCCAGCAGTCCCGGACAGGGGGCCCACATATATTCACCCCTCCACTTT. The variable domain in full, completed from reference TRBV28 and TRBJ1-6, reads DVKVTQSSRYLVKRTGEKVFLECVQDMDHENMFWYRQDPGLGLRLIYFSYDVKMKEKGDIPEGYSVSREKKERFSLILESASTNQTSMYLCASSPGQGAHIYSPLHFGNGTRLTVT.

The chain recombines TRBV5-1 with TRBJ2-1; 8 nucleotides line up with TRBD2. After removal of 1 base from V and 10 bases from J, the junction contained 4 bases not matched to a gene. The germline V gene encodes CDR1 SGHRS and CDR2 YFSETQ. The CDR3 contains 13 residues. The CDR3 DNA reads TGCGCCAGCAGCTTGAGTGGCGGGGGGGAGCAGTTCTTC. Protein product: CASSLSGGGEQFF.

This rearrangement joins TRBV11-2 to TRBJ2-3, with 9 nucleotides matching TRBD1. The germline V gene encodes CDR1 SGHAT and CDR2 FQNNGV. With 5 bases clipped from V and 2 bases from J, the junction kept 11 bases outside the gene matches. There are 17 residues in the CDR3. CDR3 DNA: TGTGCCAGCAGCCCGACCGGGGGACAGGGTTCCACAGATACGCAGTATTTT. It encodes CASSPTGGQGSTDTQYF.

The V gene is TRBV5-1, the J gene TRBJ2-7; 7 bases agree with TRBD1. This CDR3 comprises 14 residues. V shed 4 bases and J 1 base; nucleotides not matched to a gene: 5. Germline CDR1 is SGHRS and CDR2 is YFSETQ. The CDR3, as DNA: TGCGCCAGCAGCGCGGACAGGCTATCCTACGAGCAGTACTTC. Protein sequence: CASSADRLSYEQYF.

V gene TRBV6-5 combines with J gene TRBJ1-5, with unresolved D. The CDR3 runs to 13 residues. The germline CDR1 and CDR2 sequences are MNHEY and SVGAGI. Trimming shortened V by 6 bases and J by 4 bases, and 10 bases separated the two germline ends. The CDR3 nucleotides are TGTGCCAGCAGCCCGACAAGAAATCAGCCCCAGCATTTT. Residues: CASSPTRNQPQHF.